The rows below give T cell receptor beta chains drawn from one sample of a study of blood T cell repertoires in COVID-19. Generated by immunoSEQ multiplex PCR, the TCRdb table keeps only in-frame clones and is missing some. This sample carries 380,000 or so clones, approximately 87% of them seen once, and the ten largest clones take approximately 1%. The specimen sequenced was PBMCs or T cells enriched from blood (not recorded which). Receptors originate from a woman younger than 45 with acute COVID-19. The CDR3 runs from the conserved cysteine through the conserved F or W. Each record gives: clone size, J gene, D gene, V gene, CDR3 protein, CDR3 DNA. D genes are given only for firm matches. For some rows the clone size is stated as once, few or many, or as a class when expanded; others skip it.

>once|TRBJ2-1|-|TRBV5-1
CASSLFSFRDNEQFF
TGCGCCAGCAGCTTGTTTTCGTTTCGGGACAATGAGCAGTTCTTC
>-|TRBJ2-7|-|TRBV15
CATSRGGATTHEQYF
TGTGCCACCAGCAGAGGCGGAGCAACAACCCACGAGCAGTACTTC
>-|TRBJ2-7|-|TRBV24-1
CATSEGNQLPGEQYF
TGTGCCACCAGTGAAGGTAATCAGTTACCAGGGGAGCAGTACTTC
>once|TRBJ1-4|-|TRBV5-8
CASRSQSPVRTAANEKLFF
TGTGCCAGCAGGTCTCAAAGCCCCGTCCGGACAGCGGCTAATGAAAAACTGTTTTTT
>-|TRBJ1-2|TRBD1|TRBV19
CASSGTGGNYGYTF
TGTGCCAGTTCCGGGACAGGGGGTAACTATGGCTACACCTTC
>-|TRBJ1-6|-|TRBV12-3/TRBV12-4
CASSSFNSPLHF
TGTGCCAGCAGTTCCTTCAATTCACCCCTCCACTTT
>once|TRBJ1-1|TRBD1|TRBV2
CASSRDRGNTEAFF
TGTGCCAGCAGCAGGGACAGGGGGAACACTGAAGCTTTCTTT
>-|TRBJ2-2|TRBD2|TRBV2
CASSEPSGTSGETGTGELFF
TGTGCCAGCAGTGAGCCCTCCGGGACTAGCGGGGAAACGGGGACCGGGGAGCTGTTTTTT
>once|TRBJ2-3|-|TRBV29-1
CSVRVRGRAVDTQYF
TGCAGCGTGCGTGTGCGGGGCCGAGCCGTGGATACGCAGTATTTT
>-|TRBJ1-2|-|TRBV18
CASSQTADTYGYTF
TGTGCCAGCTCTCAGACGGCAGACACCTATGGCTACACCTTC
>-|TRBJ1-1|-|TRBV6-5
CASSYTGTIEAFF
TGTGCCAGCAGTTACACAGGGACGATTGAAGCTTTCTTT
>once|TRBJ1-1|-|TRBV30
CAWSVLRQPNTEAFF
TGTGCCTGGAGTGTACTGAGGCAGCCGAACACTGAAGCTTTCTTT
>-|TRBJ2-6|-|TRBV7-2
CASSFQGGGANVLTF
TGTGCCAGCAGCTTCCAGGGTGGTGGGGCCAACGTCCTGACTTTC
>-|TRBJ2-2|-|TRBV12-5
CASGFMNTGELFF
TGTGCTAGTGGTTTTATGAACACCGGGGAGCTGTTTTTT
>-|TRBJ2-1|-|TRBV2
CASSDDVLGAEYNEQFF
TGTGCCAGCAGCGATGATGTCTTGGGGGCTGAATACAATGAGCAGTTCTTC
>-|TRBJ1-6|-|TRBV27
CASSLIGVNSPLHF
TGTGCCAGCAGTTTAATAGGGGTTAATTCACCCCTCCACTTT
>-|TRBJ1-4|TRBD1|TRBV7-9
CASSLPTGIDEKLFF
TGTGCCAGCAGCTTACCGACAGGGATCGACGAAAAACTGTTTTTT
>-|TRBJ2-1|TRBD1|TRBV15
CATSREWGDRVNEQFF
TGTGCCACCAGCAGAGAATGGGGGGACAGGGTAAATGAGCAGTTCTTC
>-|TRBJ1-4|-|TRBV2
CASSERGHEVGNEKLFF
TGTGCCAGCAGTGAGCGCGGACACGAGGTGGGGAATGAAAAACTGTTTTTT
>-|TRBJ1-3|TRBD1|TRBV5-6
CASSFDRGSSGNTIYF
TGTGCCAGCAGCTTTGACAGGGGGAGCTCTGGAAACACCATATATTTT
>-|TRBJ1-6|-|TRBV5-6
CASSAEARRFSPLHF
TGTGCCAGCAGCGCTGAAGCTCGGAGGTTTTCACCCCTCCACTTT
>-|TRBJ2-1|TRBD2|TRBV7-9
CASSQLAGEIYNEQFF
TGTGCCAGCAGTCAACTAGCGGGTGAGATCTACAATGAGCAGTTCTTC
>once|TRBJ1-1|-|TRBV6-5
CASSSRARKTEAFF
TGTGCCAGCAGTTCCAGGGCTAGGAAAACTGAAGCTTTCTTT
>few|TRBJ1-3|-|TRBV28
CASSSYRDSGNTIYF
TGTGCCAGCAGTTCCTACAGGGACTCTGGAAACACCATATATTTT
>-|TRBJ2-2|-|TRBV21-1
CASRPHVGGNTGELFF
TGTGCCAGCAGGCCCCACGTGGGGGGGAACACCGGGGAGCTGTTTTTT
>once|TRBJ2-2|-|TRBV30
CASGGRLPPAGELFF
TGTGCCTCCGGAGGGAGGCTGCCCCCAGCCGGGGAGCTGTTTTTT
>-|TRBJ2-7|TRBD2|TRBV12-3/TRBV12-4
CASSFGLAEQYF
TGTGCCAGCAGTTTCGGACTAGCGGAGCAGTACTTC
>-|TRBJ1-1|-|TRBV29-1
CSVDSGGLNTEAFF
TGCAGCGTTGATTCGGGGGGCCTTAACACTGAAGCTTTCTTT
>-|TRBJ1-2|-|TRBV7-9
CASSLGQNSNYGYTF
TGTGCCAGCAGCTTAGGGCAGAATTCTAACTATGGCTACACCTTC
>once|TRBJ1-1|TRBD1|TRBV27
CASSSGQISNTEAFF
TGTGCCAGCAGCTCGGGACAGATTTCGAACACTGAAGCTTTCTTT
>-|TRBJ2-3|TRBD2|TRBV7-2
CASGTSVTSTDTQYF
TGTGCCAGCGGGACTAGCGTAACTAGCACAGATACGCAGTATTTT